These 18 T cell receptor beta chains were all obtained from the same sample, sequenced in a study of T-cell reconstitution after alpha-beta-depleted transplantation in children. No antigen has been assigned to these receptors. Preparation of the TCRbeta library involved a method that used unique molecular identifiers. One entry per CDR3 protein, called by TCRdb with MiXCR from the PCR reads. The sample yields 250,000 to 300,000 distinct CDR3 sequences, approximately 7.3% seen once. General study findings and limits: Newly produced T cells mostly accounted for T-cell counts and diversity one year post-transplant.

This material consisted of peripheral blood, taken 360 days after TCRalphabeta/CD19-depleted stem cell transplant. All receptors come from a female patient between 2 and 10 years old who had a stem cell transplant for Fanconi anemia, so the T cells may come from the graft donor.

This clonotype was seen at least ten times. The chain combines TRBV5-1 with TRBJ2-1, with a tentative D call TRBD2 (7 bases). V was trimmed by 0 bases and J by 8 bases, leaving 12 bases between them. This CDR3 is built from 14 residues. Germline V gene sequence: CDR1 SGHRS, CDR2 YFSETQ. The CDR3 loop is CASSLDGGADEQFF. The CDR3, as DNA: TGCGCCAGCAGCTTGGATGGGGGGGCCGATGAGCAGTTCTTC. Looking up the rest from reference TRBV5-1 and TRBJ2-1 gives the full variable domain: KAGVTQTPRYLIKTRGQQVTLSCSPISGHRSVSWYQQTPGQGLQFLFEYFSETQRNKGNFPGRFSGRQFSNSRSEMNVSTLELGDSALYLCASSLDGGADEQFFGPGTRLTVL.

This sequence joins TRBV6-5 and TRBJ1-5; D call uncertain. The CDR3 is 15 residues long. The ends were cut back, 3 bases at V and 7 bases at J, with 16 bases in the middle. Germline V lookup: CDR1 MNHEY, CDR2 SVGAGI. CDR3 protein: CASSYSATITQPQHF. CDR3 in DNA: TGTGCCAGCAGTTATTCCGCGACGATCACACAGCCCCAGCATTTT.

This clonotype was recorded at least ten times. CDR3 coding DNA: TGTGCCAGCAGCCACCCTCAAACACAGGGGAACACCGGGGAGCTGTTTTTT. It is translated as CASSHPQTQGNTGELFF. The V and J genes are TRBV4-2 and TRBJ2-2, with a possible D match to TRBD1 (6 bases). Looked up from germline, CDR1 is LGHNA and CDR2 is YNFKEQ. Trimming cost V 3 bases and J 1 base, with 15 bases left between them. This CDR3 comprises 17 residues.

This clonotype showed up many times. The CDR3 DNA follows: TGTGCCAGCAGCGCTGGACTAGCGGGAGGTTCAGAGACCCAGTACTTC. It codes for CASSAGLAGGSETQYF. The chain employs TRBV5-5 and TRBJ2-5, with TRBD2 identical over 14 bases. Germline trimming cut 4 bases from V and 4 bases from J; bases unmatched to any gene: 6. CDR3 size: 16 residues. Germline V lookup: CDR1 SGHKS, CDR2 YYEKEE (reference sequence).

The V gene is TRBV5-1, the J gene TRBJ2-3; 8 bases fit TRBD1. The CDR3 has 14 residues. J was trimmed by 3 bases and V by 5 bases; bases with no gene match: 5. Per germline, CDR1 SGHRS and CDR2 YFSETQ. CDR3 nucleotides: TGCGCCAGCAGACAGGACAGGGCGACAGATACGCAGTATTTT. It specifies CASRQDRATDTQYF.

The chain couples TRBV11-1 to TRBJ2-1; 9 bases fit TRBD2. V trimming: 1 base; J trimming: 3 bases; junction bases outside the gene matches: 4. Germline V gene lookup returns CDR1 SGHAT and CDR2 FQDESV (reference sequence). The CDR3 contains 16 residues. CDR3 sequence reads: CASSLELAGFYNEQFF. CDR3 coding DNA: TGTGCCAGCAGCTTAGAACTAGCGGGTTTCTACAATGAGCAGTTCTTC.

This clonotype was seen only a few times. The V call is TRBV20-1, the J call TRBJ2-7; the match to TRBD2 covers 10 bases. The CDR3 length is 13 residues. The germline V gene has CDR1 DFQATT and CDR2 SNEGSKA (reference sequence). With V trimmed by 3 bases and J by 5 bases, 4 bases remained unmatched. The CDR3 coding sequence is TGCAGTGCTAGGCCTAGCGGGGGACACGAGCAGTACGTC. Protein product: CSARPSGGHEQYV.

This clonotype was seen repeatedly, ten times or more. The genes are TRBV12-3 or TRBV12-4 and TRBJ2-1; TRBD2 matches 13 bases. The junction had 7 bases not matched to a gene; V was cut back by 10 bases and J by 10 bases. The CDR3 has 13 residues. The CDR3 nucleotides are TGTGCCACCCCAGGACTAGCGGGGGAAGAGCAGTTCTTC. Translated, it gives CATPGLAGEEQFF.

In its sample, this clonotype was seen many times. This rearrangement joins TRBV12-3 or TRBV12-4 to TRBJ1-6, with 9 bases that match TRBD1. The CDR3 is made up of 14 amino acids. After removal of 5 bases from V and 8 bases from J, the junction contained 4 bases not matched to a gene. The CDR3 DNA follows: TGTGCCAGCAGTATCCGGACAGGGGATTCACCCCTCCACTTT. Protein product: CASSIRTGDSPLHF.

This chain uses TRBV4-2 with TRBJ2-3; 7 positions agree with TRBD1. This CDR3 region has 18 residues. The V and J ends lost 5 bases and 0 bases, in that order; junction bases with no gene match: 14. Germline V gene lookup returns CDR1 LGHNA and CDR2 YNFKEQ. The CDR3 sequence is CASSDGTAIVSSTDTQYF. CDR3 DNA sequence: TGTGCCAGCAGCGACGGGACAGCTATTGTCTCTAGCACAGATACGCAGTATTTT.

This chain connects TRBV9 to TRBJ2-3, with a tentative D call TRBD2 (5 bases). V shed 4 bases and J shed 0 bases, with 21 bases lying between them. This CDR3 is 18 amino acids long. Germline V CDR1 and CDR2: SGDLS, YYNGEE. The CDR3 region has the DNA TGTGCCAGCAGCCACGTTTTGTCCGGAGGCTCTAGCACAGATACGCAGTATTTT. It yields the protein CASSHVLSGGSSTDTQYF.

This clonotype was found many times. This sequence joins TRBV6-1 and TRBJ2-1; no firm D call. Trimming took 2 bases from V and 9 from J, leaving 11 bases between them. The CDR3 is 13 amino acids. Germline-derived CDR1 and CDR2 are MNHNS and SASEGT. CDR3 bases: TGTGCCAGCAGTGAAATCCTCCAGGTTGAGCAGTTCTTC. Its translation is CASSEILQVEQFF.

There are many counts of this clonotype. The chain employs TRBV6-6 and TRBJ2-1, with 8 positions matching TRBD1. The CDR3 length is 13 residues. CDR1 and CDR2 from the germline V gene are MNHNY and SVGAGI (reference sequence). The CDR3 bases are TGTCAAACTGGGGGGACAGGACACAATGAGCAGTTCTTC. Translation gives CQTGGTGHNEQFF.

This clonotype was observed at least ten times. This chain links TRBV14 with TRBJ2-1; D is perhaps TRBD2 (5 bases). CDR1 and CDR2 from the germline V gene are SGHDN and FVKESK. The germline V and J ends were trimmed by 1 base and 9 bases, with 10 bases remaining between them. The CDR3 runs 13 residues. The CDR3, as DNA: TGTGCCAGCAGCCAAGTAAGAGGGAGTGAGCAGTTCTTC. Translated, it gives CASSQVRGSEQFF.

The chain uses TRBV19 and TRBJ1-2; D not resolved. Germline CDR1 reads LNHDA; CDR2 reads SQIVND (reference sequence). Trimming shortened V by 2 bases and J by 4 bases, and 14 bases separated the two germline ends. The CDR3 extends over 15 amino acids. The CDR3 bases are TGTGCCAGTAGTATAACTCCCCTGGGAGGCTATGGCTACACCTTC. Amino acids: CASSITPLGGYGYTF. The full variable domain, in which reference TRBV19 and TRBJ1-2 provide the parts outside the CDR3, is DGGITQSPKYLFRKEGQNVTLSCEQNLNHDAMYWYRQDPGQGLRLIYYSQIVNDFQKGDIAEGYSVSREKKESFPLTVTSAQKNPTAFYLCASSITPLGGYGYTFGSGTRLTVV.

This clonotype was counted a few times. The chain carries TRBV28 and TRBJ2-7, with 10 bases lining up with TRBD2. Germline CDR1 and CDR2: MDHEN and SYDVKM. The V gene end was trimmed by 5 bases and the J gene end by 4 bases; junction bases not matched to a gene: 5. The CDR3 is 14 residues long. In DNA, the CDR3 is TGTGCCAGCAGTCCGTTACTAGCGGGGTACGAGCAGTACGTC. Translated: CASSPLLAGYEQYV.

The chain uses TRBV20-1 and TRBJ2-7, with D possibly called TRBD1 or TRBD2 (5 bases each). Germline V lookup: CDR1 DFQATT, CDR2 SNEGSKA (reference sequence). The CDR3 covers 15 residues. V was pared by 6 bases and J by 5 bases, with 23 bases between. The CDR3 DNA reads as TGCAGTGCCCGGGCACCTCGGGGACCAGGTGACGAGCAGTACTTC. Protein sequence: CSARAPRGPGDEQYF.

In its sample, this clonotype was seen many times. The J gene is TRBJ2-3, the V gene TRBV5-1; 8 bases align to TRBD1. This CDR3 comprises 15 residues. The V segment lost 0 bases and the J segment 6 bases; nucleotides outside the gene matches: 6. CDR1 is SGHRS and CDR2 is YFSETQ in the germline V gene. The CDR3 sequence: CASSLAQGAGDTQYF. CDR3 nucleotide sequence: TGCGCCAGCAGCTTGGCGCAGGGGGCTGGGGATACGCAGTATTTT.